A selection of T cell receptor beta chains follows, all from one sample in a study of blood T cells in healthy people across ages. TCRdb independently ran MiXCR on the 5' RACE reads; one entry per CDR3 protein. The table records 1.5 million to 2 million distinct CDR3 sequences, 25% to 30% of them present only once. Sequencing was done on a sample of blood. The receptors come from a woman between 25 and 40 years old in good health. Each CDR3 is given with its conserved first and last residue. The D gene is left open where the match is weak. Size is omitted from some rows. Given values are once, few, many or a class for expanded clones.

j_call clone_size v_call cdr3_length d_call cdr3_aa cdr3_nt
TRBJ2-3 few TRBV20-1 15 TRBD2 CSARGGGTGADTQYF TGCAGTGCTCGGGGGGGCGGAACCGGGGCAGATACGCAGTATTTT
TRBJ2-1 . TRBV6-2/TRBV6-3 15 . CASSRSRVLMPEQFF TGTGCCAGCAGCCGGTCCCGGGTCCTAATGCCTGAGCAGTTCTTC
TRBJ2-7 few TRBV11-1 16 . CASSLGYGVVDYEQYF TGTGCCAGCAGCTTAGGCTACGGTGTGGTGGACTACGAGCAGTACTTC
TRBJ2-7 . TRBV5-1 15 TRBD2 CASSQTSGRLAEQYF TGCGCCAGCAGCCAGACTAGCGGGAGGTTAGCTGAGCAGTACTTC
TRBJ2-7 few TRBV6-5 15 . CASSYSISVNYEQYF TGTGCCAGCAGTTACTCGATTAGCGTCAACTACGAGCAGTACTTC
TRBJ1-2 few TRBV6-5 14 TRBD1 CASSYRQGSYGYTF TGTGCCAGCAGTTATCGACAGGGGAGCTATGGCTACACCTTC
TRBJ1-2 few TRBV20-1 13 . CSPSVGARGGYTF TGCAGTCCCTCGGTGGGCGCCAGAGGTGGCTACACCTTC
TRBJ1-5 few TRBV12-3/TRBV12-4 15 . CASSLALRGDQPQHF TGTGCCAGCAGTTTAGCTTTAAGAGGGGACCAGCCCCAGCATTTT
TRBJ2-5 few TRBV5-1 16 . CASSPTSGSRRGTQYF TGCGCCAGCAGCCCGACCAGCGGGTCCAGGAGGGGGACCCAGTACTTC
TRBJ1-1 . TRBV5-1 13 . CVSSLARQERAFF TGCGTCAGCAGCTTGGCGCGACAGGAGAGAGCTTTCTTT
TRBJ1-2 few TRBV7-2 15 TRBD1 CASSSRTGWGYGYTF TGTGCCAGCAGCTCACGGACAGGATGGGGGTATGGCTACACCTTC
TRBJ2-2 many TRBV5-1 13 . CASSFGNTGELFF TGTGCCAGCAGCTTTGGGAACACCGGGGAGCTGTTTTTT
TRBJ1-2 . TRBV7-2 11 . CASSRLLGSTF TGTGCCAGCAGCCGCCTCCTTGGCTCCACCTTC
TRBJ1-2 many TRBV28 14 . CASSPTVSSSGYTF TGTGCCAGCAGTCCCACCGTTAGCTCTAGCGGCTACACCTTC
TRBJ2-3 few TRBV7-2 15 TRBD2 CASRPPGLVGDTQYF TGTGCCAGCAGGCCGCCGGGACTAGTGGGAGATACGCAGTATTTT
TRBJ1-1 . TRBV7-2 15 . CASIARYSMNTEAFF TGTGCCAGCATCGCCCGTTACTCCATGAACACTGAAGCTTTCTTT
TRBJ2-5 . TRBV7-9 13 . CASSTPFLLEQYF TGTGCCAGCAGCACCCCATTTCTACTTGAGCAGTACTTC
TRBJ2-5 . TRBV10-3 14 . CAISEVTHQETQYF TGTGCCATCAGTGAAGTGACACACCAAGAGACCCAGTACTTC
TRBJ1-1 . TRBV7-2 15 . CASSLPRGMNTEAFF TGTGCCAGCAGCTTACCGAGGGGCATGAACACTGAAGCTTTCTTT
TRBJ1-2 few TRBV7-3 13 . CASSLNPAAGYTF TGTGCCAGCAGCTTAAACCCGGCGGCTGGCTACACCTTC
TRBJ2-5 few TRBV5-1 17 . CASTGTPGTLGAETQYF TGCGCCAGCACCGGGACGCCGGGAACCCTCGGAGCGGAGACCCAGTACTTC
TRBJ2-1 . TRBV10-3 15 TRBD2 CAISPTSGLYNEQFF TGTGCCATCAGCCCTACTAGCGGGCTATACAATGAGCAGTTCTTC
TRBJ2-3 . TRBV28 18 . CASRGGWGLSGVKNTQYF TGTGCCAGCAGAGGGGGATGGGGACTATCGGGGGTCAAGAATACGCAGTATTTT
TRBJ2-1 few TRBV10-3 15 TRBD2 CAINVASGSSNEQFF TGTGCCATCAACGTCGCTAGCGGGAGTTCCAATGAGCAGTTCTTC
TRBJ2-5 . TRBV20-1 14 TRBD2 CSAQSSGRRETQYF TGCAGTGCCCAATCTAGCGGGCGGAGGGAGACCCAGTACTTC
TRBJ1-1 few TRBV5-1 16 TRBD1 CASSSPTGGLNTEAFF TGCGCCAGCAGCTCCCCGACAGGGGGCCTGAACACTGAAGCTTTCTTT